These 23 T cell receptor beta chains share one sample of origin, sequenced in a study of T cell clonality in common variable immunodeficiency. Repertoires were generated with immunoSEQ multiplex PCR, while TCRdb's copy carries only in-frame clones and drops some. The sample has fewer than 40,000 clones, none seen only once. Material: peripheral blood mononuclear cells. These receptors were taken from a person aged 18-70 years in good health.

This clone was picked up many times. Read coverage stops 3 residues before the CDR3 terminus; the germline J gene supplies the remainder. The V and J genes are TRBV20-1 and TRBJ2-1; 9 nucleotides match TRBD2. The CDR3 loop spans 17 amino acids. Germline loops: CDR1 DFQATT, CDR2 SNEGSKA (reference sequence). Germline trimming cut 3 bases from V and 2 bases from J; bases unmatched to any gene: 11. The DNA read from the CDR3 is TGCAGTGCTAGGGCTCTAGCGGGAACGAGCACCTACAATGAG. This gives the protein CSARALAGTSTYNE. The entire CDR3 is CSARALAGTSTYNEQFF.

This clone was recorded many times. The read ends 3 residues shy of where the CDR3 ends; the end is completed using the germline J gene. The J gene is TRBJ2-5, the V gene TRBV20-1, with TRBD2 matching 8 bases. CDR1 and CDR2 from the germline V gene are DFQATT and SNEGSKA (reference sequence). The CDR3 is made up of 13 amino acids. V trimming: 2 bases; J trimming: 4 bases; junction bases outside the gene matches: 3. CDR3 sequence: CSARLAGGETQYF. The covered CDR3 bases are TGCAGTGCTAGATTGGCGGGGGGAGAGACC.

There are a few counts of this clone. The CDR3 end lies 3 residues beyond the end of the read and is filled in from the germline J gene. The rearrangement uses TRBV10-2 and TRBJ1-5, with 7 bases aligning to TRBD1. Losses at the gene ends were 3 bases for V and 5 bases for J; bases not matched to a gene: 7. CDR1 WSHSY and CDR2 SAAADI come from the germline V gene. The CDR3 contains 15 residues. The CDR3 bases that were read are TGCGCCAGCAGTGATGTGTTGAGGGGGCATCAGCCC. Its protein is CASSDVLRGHQP. The CDR3 in its entirety is CASSDVLRGHQPQHF.

The sample holds many counts of this clone. The DNA ends 3 residues before the CDR3 does, and the rest of the CDR3 is filled in from the germline J gene. This sequence joins TRBV4-1 and TRBJ1-4; a possible D gene is TRBD1 (6 bases). This CDR3 region has 15 residues. Germline assignment: CDR1 MGHRA and CDR2 YSYEKL. V was clipped by 5 bases and J by 8 bases, with 18 bases between them. The CDR3 region is CASSEGGLLGEKLFF. CDR3 DNA (partial): TGCGCCAGCAGCGAGGGGGGGCTCTTAGGGGAAAAA.

This clone occurred many times. The DNA ends 3 residues before the CDR3 does, and the rest of the CDR3 is filled in from the germline J gene. The identical CDR3 is also encoded by other nucleotide sequences in the sample. The V and J genes are TRBV7-3 and TRBJ2-5, with 8 bases lining up with TRBD1. Germline trimming cut 6 bases from V and 5 bases from J; bases unmatched to any gene: 14. Germline V gene data show CDR1 as SGHTA and CDR2 as FQGTGA. The CDR3 is made up of 16 amino acids. Partial CDR3 DNA: TGTGCCAGCAGTTTATACGGACAGGGTAAACGGGAGACC. This codes for CASSLYGQGKRET. The CDR3 in full is CASSLYGQGKRETQYF.

About this clone itself: The likely explanation is a read error, given a far larger clone one base away. CDR3 DNA (partial): TGTGCCAGCAGCTTAGCGCTAGAGGAAGAGACC. Amino acid sequence: CASSLALEEET. The CDR3 as a whole reads CASSLALEEETQYF. The rearrangement uses TRBV7-9 and TRBJ2-5; D gene unclear. The CDR3 end falls 3 residues outside the read, so it is completed with the germline J gene. CDR3 length: 14 residues. Germline CDR1 and CDR2: SEHNR and FQNEAQ (reference sequence). V dropped 0 bases and J dropped 3 bases, with 8 bases sitting between them.

This clone was counted ten times or more. The read stops 3 residues short of the end of the CDR3; the missing end is completed from the germline J gene. The chain couples TRBV29-1 to TRBJ2-3; 9 positions agree with TRBD2. CDR3 size: 16 residues. CDR1 SQVTM and CDR2 ANQGSEA come from the germline V gene. After removal of 6 bases from V and 2 bases from J, the junction contained 12 bases not matched to a gene. Partial CDR3 DNA: TGCAGCGTCCCCGGGGGGCGGGGGGGTCTCACAGATACG. Its translation: CSVPGGRGGLTDT. The CDR3 reads in full as CSVPGGRGGLTDTQYF.

This clone was detected many times. CDR3 in amino acids: CASSLVGAEEKLFF. Incomplete CDR3 DNA: TGTGCCAGCAGCTTGGTGGGGGCGGAAGAAAAG. This rearrangement joins TRBV5-5 to TRBJ2-2, with a tentative D call TRBD1 (6 bases). The sequence runs out 3 residues before the end of the CDR3; the remainder is reconstructed from the germline J gene. The CDR3 runs to 14 residues. The germline V gene encodes CDR1 SGHKS and CDR2 YYEKEE (reference sequence).

This clone was counted ten times or more. The sequence runs out 3 residues before the end of the CDR3; the remainder is reconstructed from the germline J gene. This sequence joins TRBV28 and TRBJ2-4; TRBD1 might be the D (6 bases). CDR1 is MDHEN and CDR2 is SYDVKM in the germline V gene. The V gene lost 6 bases and the J gene lost 6 bases, with 12 bases spanning the gap. There are 13 residues in the CDR3. CDR3 sequence: CASRQGAANIQYF. The sequenced part of the CDR3 DNA is TGTGCCAGCAGACAGGGCGCCGCAAACATT.

This clone was counted ten times or more. The read finishes 3 residues shy of the CDR3 end, and the germline J gene is used to complete it. The V call is TRBV20-1, the J call TRBJ2-1; the D gene is possibly TRBD2 (6 bases). CDR3 length equals 14 residues. The germline V gene has CDR1 DFQATT and CDR2 SNEGSKA (reference sequence). The germline V and J ends were trimmed by 3 bases and 8 bases, with 17 bases remaining between them. Incomplete CDR3 DNA: TGCAGTGCTAGCGCCTCGGGACTTCCGGATGAG. It specifies CSASASGLPDE. The CDR3 in its entirety is CSASASGLPDEQFF.

There are many counts of this clone. The sequence runs out 3 residues before the end of the CDR3; the remainder is reconstructed from the germline J gene. The rearrangement joins TRBV20-1 to TRBJ2-5; 10 bases agree with TRBD2. Germline V lookup: CDR1 DFQATT, CDR2 SNEGSKA (reference sequence). The CDR3 runs to 14 residues. Trimming took 6 bases from V and 2 from J; bases not matched to a gene: 6. CDR3 sequence reads: CSAPRTSGQETQYF. The covered CDR3 bases are TGCAGTGCCCCTCGGACTAGCGGACAAGAGACC.

This clone was found many times. With the read ending 3 residues before the CDR3 end, the germline J gene is used to fill in that end. The V and J genes are TRBV19 and TRBJ1-5, with D possibly matching TRBD1 (5 bases). CDR1 and CDR2 (germline): LNHDA, SQIVND (reference sequence). V gave up 7 bases and J gave up 0 bases, with 13 bases separating them. The CDR3 is made up of 15 amino acids. This chain's CDR3 is CASNAGVLSNQPQHF. Incomplete CDR3 DNA: TGTGCCAGTAATGCGGGGGTCCTTAGCAATCAGCCC.

This clone has a count of ten or more. Coverage ceases 3 residues before the CDR3 finishes, and the germline J gene fills in the end. V is TRBV5-1 and J is TRBJ2-5; 7 bases match TRBD1. Unmatched junction bases numbered 8, after V lost 5 bases and J lost 4 bases. This CDR3 spans 14 amino acids. From germline, CDR1 is SGHRS and CDR2 YFSETQ. The CDR3 is CASSYTGAGETQYF. The CDR3 bases that were read are TGCGCCAGCAGTTATACAGGGGCCGGAGAGACC.

This clone has at least ten counts. Sequencing ends 3 residues short of the CDR3 end; the germline J gene provides the rest. The V and J genes are TRBV11-3 and TRBJ2-2; 8 nucleotides align to TRBD2. The J segment lost 3 bases and the V segment lost 5 bases, leaving 5 bases of the junction unmatched. Per germline, CDR1 SGHNT and CDR2 YENEEA. This CDR3 region has 15 residues. The sequenced part of the CDR3 DNA is TGTGCCAGCAGCCGGGGGGGGACCGACACCGGGGAG. It specifies CASSRGGTDTGE. The complete CDR3 sequence is CASSRGGTDTGELFF.

As for this clone: A read error may explain this, as a much larger clone is one base away. With the read ending 3 residues before the CDR3 end, the germline J gene is used to fill in that end. The V and J genes are TRBV5-1 and TRBJ2-5; a weak D match, TRBD1 (7 bases). This CDR3 has 17 amino acids. Germline V gene data show CDR1 as SGHRS and CDR2 as YFSETQ. CDR3 sequence reads: CASRMAPETGEADTQYF. The CDR3 DNA, read in part, is TGCGCCAGCCGAATGGCCCCCGAAACAGGGGAGGCAGATACC.

This clone appeared many times. The read is 3 residues too short to cover the CDR3 end, so that end is filled in from the germline J gene. The chain couples TRBV13 to TRBJ2-5; 8 bases align to TRBD2. V was clipped by 2 bases and J by 5 bases; unmatched bases: 10. CDR3 length: 16 residues. The germline V gene encodes CDR1 PRHDT and CDR2 FYEKMQ (reference sequence). CDR3 region: CASSLYIAGSGETQYF. The CDR3 DNA, read in part, is TGTGCCAGCAGCTTATATATAGCGGGGTCGGGGGAGACC.

This clone was detected many times. The CDR3 end is not reached by the read, which stops 3 residues before it; the germline J gene fills it in. This sequence joins TRBV19 and TRBJ1-1, with TRBD1 matching over 8 bases. Germline V gives CDR1 LNHDA, CDR2 SQIVND (reference sequence). CDR3 size: 13 residues. V was pared by 6 bases and J by 3 bases, with 3 bases of the junction left unmatched. CDR3 protein: CASRGQDDTEAFF. The sequenced CDR3 bases are TGTGCCAGTAGGGGACAGGACGACACTGAA.

There are a few counts of this clone. The DNA ends 3 residues before the CDR3 does, and the rest of the CDR3 is filled in from the germline J gene. This sequence joins TRBV7-3 and TRBJ1-2; unclear D gene. The CDR3 contains 12 residues. In germline, CDR1 is SGHTA, CDR2 FQGTGA. This chain's CDR3 is CASSLNGDTYTF. CDR3 DNA, as far as it was read: TGTGCCAGCAGCTTAAACGGTGATACC.

This clone was seen ten or more times. The CDR3 end lies 3 residues beyond the end of the read and is filled in from the germline J gene. V usage is TRBV29-1 and J usage is TRBJ1-1, with 7 bases identical to TRBD1. The CDR3 has 13 amino acids. The junction had 9 bases not matched to a gene; V was cut back by 6 bases and J by 5 bases. The germline V gene has CDR1 SQVTM and CDR2 ANQGSEA. The CDR3 sequence is CSVDRQGMTEAFF. CDR3 DNA (partial): TGCAGCGTAGATAGACAGGGTATGACTGAA.

This clone has ten or more counts. Read sequence stops 3 residues before the CDR3 end, and the germline J gene provides the missing end. The V and J genes are TRBV7-2 and TRBJ1-1; D is unclear. The V end was cut by 1 base, the J end by 0 bases, with 9 bases between. Germline-derived CDR1 and CDR2 are SGHTA and FQGNSA. The CDR3 extends over 15 amino acids. The sequenced part of the CDR3 DNA is TGTGCCAGCAGCTTAGTACAAGTCATGAACACTGAA. Its translation is CASSLVQVMNTE. The whole CDR3 is CASSLVQVMNTEAFF.

This clone has a handful of counts. Read coverage stops 3 residues before the CDR3 terminus; the germline J gene supplies the remainder. The chain is built from TRBV18 and TRBJ1-2; D might be TRBD1 (5 bases). Germline V gene data show CDR1 as KGHSH and CDR2 as LQKENI. CDR3 length: 16 amino acids. The CDR3 spells CASSPKLAGLQETYTF. CDR3 DNA, as far as it was read: TGTGCCAGCTCACCAAAGCTAGCGGGACTCCAAGAGACC.

Many counts were recorded for this clone. The sequence runs out 3 residues before the end of the CDR3; the remainder is reconstructed from the germline J gene. The chain employs TRBV18 and TRBJ1-5; D is unresolved. The CDR3 runs 15 residues. Trimming removed 3 bases at V and 0 bases at J, with 9 bases between. Per the germline V gene, CDR1 is KGHSH and CDR2 is LQKENI. The CDR3 is CASSPSAGSNQPQHF. The sequenced CDR3 bases are TGTGCCAGCTCACCCTCGGCGGGTAGCAATCAGCCC. Looking up the rest from reference TRBV18 and TRBJ1-5 gives the full variable domain: NAGVMQNPRHLVRRRGQEARLRCSPMKGHSHVYWYRQLPEEGLKFMVYLQKENIIDESGMPKERFSAEFPKEGPSILRIQQVVRGDSAAYFCASSPSAGSNQPQHFGDGTRLSIL.

This clone has a count of ten or more. Read data end 3 residues before the CDR3 end; the end is taken from the germline J gene. The chain links TRBV7-2 to TRBJ2-2; either TRBD1 or TRBD2 may supply D (5 bases each). The CDR3 length is 14 residues. Germline loops: CDR1 SGHTA, CDR2 FQGNSA. Trimming removed 5 bases from V and 6 bases from J, with 13 bases in between. CDR3 DNA, as far as it was read: TGTGCCAGCAGCGAAGGGCAGGGAGCCGGGGAG. Translated: CASSEGQGAGE. Given in full, the CDR3 is CASSEGQGAGELFF.